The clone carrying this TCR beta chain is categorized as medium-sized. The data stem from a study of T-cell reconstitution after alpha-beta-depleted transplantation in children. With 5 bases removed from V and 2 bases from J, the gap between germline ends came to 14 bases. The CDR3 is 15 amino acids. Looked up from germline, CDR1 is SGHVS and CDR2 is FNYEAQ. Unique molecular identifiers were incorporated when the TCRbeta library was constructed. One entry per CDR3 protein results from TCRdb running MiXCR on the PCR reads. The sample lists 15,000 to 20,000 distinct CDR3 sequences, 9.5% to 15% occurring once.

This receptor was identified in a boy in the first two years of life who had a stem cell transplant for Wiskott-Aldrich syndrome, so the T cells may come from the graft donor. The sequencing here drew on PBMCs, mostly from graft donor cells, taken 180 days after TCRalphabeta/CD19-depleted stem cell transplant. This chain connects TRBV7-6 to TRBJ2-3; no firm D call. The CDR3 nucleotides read TGTGCCAGCAGCCCCGTTGGTGGGCCCACAGATACGCAGTATTTT. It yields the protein CASSPVGGPTDTQYF.